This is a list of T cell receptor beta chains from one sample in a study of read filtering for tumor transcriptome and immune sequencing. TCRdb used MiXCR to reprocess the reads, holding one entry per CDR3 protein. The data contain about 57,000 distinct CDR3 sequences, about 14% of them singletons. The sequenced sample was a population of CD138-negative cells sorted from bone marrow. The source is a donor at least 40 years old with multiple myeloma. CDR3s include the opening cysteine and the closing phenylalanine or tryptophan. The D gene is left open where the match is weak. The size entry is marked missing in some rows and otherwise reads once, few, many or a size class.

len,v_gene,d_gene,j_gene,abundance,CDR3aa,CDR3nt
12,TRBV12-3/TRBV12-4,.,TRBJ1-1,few,CASSPRTTGAFF,TGTGCCAGCAGTCCCCGTACCACTGGGGCTTTCTTT
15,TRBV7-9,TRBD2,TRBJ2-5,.,CASSRGTSGQETQYF,TGTGCCAGCAGCCGTGGGACTAGCGGACAAGAGACCCAGTACTTC
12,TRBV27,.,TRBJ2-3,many,CASSFGSDTQYF,TGTGCCAGCAGTTTTGGTTCAGATACGCAGTATTTT
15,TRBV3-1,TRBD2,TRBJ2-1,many,CASSQRGSSYNEQFF,TGTGCCAGCAGCCAACGCGGGAGCTCCTACAATGAGCAGTTCTTC
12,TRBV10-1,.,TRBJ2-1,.,CASSDPFYEQFF,TGCGCCAGCAGTGACCCGTTCTATGAGCAGTTCTTC
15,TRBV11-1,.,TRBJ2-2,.,CASSLNPLGTGELFF,TGTGCCAGCAGCTTAAATCCCCTGGGGACCGGGGAGCTGTTTTTT
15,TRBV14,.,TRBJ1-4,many,CASSQDGSPNEKLFF,TGTGCCAGCAGCCAAGATGGCAGCCCTAATGAAAAACTGTTTTTT
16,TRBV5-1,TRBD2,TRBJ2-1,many,CASSDGRDNNYNEQFF,TGCGCCAGCAGCGATGGGAGGGATAACAACTACAATGAGCAGTTCTTC
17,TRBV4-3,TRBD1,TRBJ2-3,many,CASSQDLPGGGTDTQYF,TGCGCCAGCAGCCAAGATCTTCCAGGGGGCGGCACAGATACGCAGTATTTT
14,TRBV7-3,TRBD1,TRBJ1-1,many,CASSSQGRVTEAFF,TGTGCCAGCAGCTCACAGGGGCGGGTCACTGAAGCTTTCTTT
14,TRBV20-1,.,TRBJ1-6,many,CSASRGNPDSPLHF,TGCAGTGCTAGCAGGGGAAATCCGGATTCACCCCTCCACTTT
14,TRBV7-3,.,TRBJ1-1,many,CASSSGHTNTEAFF,TGTGCCAGCAGCTCTGGACATACGAACACTGAAGCTTTCTTT
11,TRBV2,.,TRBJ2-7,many,CASSETREQYF,TGTGCCAGCAGTGAAACCCGGGAGCAGTACTTC
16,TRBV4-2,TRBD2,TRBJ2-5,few,CASSQEMIAGRETQYF,TGTGCCAGCAGCCAAGAGATGATAGCGGGTAGAGAGACCCAGTACTTC
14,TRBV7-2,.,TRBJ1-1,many,CASSLAHLNTEAFF,TGTGCCAGCAGCTTGGCCCACCTGAACACTGAAGCTTTCTTT
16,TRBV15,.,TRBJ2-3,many,CATSREGRGSADTQYF,TGTGCCACCAGCAGAGAGGGCCGAGGGTCGGCAGATACGCAGTATTTT
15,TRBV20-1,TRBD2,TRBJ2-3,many,CSARLLAASTDTQYF,TGCAGTGCTAGATTACTAGCGGCTAGCACAGATACGCAGTATTTT
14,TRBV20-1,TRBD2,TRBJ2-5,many,CSARVLAGLETQYF,TGCAGTGCTAGAGTACTAGCGGGACTAGAGACCCAGTACTTC
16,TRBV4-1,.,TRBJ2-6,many,CASSTIRGAGANVLTF,TGCGCCAGCAGCACCATTCGAGGGGCTGGGGCCAACGTCCTGACTTTC
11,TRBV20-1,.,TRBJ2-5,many,CSATDRETQYF,TGCAGTGCCACCGACAGAGAGACCCAGTACTTC
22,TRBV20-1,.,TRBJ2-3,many,CSAEGVGSPSAALDPLTDTQYF,TGCAGTGCTGAAGGGGTAGGATCTCCCTCAGCCGCACTGGACCCACTCACAGATACGCAGTATTTT
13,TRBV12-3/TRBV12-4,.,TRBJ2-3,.,CASLGSEADTQYF,TGTGCCAGTCTCGGTTCTGAAGCAGATACGCAGTATTTT
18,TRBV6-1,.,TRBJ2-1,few,CASSEATRGLPGYNEQFF,TGTGCCAGCAGTGAAGCGACCCGGGGCCTCCCGGGGTACAATGAGCAGTTCTTC
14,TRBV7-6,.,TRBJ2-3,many,CASSLGSPPDTQYF,TGTGCCAGCAGCTTGGGTTCCCCCCCGGATACGCAGTATTTT
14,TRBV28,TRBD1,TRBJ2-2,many,CASKGAGNTGELFF,TGTGCCAGCAAGGGGGCAGGGAACACCGGGGAGCTGTTTTTT
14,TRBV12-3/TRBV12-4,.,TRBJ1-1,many,CASSLALGLTEAFF,TGTGCCAGCAGTTTAGCTCTGGGATTGACTGAAGCTTTCTTT
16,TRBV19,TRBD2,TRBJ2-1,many,CASSIAGLAGGAEQFF,TGTGCCAGTAGTATAGCCGGGCTAGCGGGAGGAGCTGAGCAGTTCTTC
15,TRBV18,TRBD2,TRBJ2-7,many,CASSPKGTSGYEQYF,TGTGCCAGCTCACCGAAAGGGACTAGCGGCTACGAGCAGTACTTC
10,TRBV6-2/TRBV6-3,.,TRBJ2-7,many,CASSSLEQYF,TGTGCCAGCAGTTCGCTCGAGCAGTACTTC
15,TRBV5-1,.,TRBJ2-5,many,CASSLERTNQETQYF,TGCGCCAGCAGCTTAGAAAGAACTAACCAAGAGACCCAGTACTTC
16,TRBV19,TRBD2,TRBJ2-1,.,CASSTGTSGTIYEQFF,TGTGCCAGTAGTACGGGGACTAGCGGGACTATCTATGAGCAGTTCTTC
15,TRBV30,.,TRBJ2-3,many,CAWSVISSGTDTQYF,TGTGCCTGGAGTGTAATTAGCTCGGGCACAGATACGCAGTATTTT
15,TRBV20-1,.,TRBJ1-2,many,CSAKQGKDGYYGYTF,TGCAGTGCTAAACAAGGGAAAGACGGATACTATGGCTACACCTTC
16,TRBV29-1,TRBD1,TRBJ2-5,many,CSVETGGTGAEETQYF,TGCAGCGTTGAAACCGGCGGGACAGGGGCTGAAGAGACCCAGTACTTC
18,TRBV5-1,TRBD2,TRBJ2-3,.,CASSLVPSGSPSTDTQYF,TGCGCCAGCAGCTTGGTTCCTAGCGGGAGTCCTAGCACAGATACGCAGTATTTT
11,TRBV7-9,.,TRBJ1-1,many,CASSSAHRPFF,TGTGCCAGCAGCTCAGCCCACCGGCCTTTCTTT
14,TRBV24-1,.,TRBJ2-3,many,CATSDSTATDTQYF,TGTGCCACCAGTGATTCGACAGCCACAGATACGCAGTATTTT
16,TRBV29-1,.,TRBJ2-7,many,CSVISLGRGSSYEQYF,TGCAGCGTTATTTCCTTAGGGAGGGGGAGCTCCTACGAGCAGTACTTC
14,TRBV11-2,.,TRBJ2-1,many,CASSLVRVEGEQFF,TGTGCCAGCAGCTTAGTCCGGGTGGAAGGTGAGCAGTTCTTC
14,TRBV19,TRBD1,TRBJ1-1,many,CASRDRGGNTEAFF,TGTGCCAGCCGGGACAGGGGTGGGAACACTGAAGCTTTCTTT
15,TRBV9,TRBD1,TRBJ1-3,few,CASSGWDSSGNTIYF,TGTGCCAGCAGCGGCTGGGACAGCTCTGGAAACACCATATATTTT
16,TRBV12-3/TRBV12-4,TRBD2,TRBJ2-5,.,CASSFIAGPGRETQYF,TGTGCCAGCAGTTTTATAGCGGGACCTGGCAGAGAGACCCAGTACTTC
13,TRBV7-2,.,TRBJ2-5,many,CASSRAVKETQYF,TGTGCCAGCAGCAGGGCCGTCAAAGAGACCCAGTACTTC
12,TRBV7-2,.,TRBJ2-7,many,CASAGQGGKQYF,TGTGCCAGCGCTGGGCAGGGGGGTAAGCAGTACTTC
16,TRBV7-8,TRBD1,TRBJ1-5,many,CASSLTGTGGNQPQHF,TGTGCCAGCAGCTTAACCGGGACAGGGGGCAATCAGCCCCAGCATTTT
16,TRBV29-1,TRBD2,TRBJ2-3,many,CSVEGRLAGVLDTQYF,TGCAGCGTTGAAGGTCGGCTAGCGGGAGTACTAGATACGCAGTATTTT
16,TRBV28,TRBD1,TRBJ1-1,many,CASSPPGYRGRTEAFF,TGTGCCAGCAGTCCCCCGGGTTACAGGGGCCGCACTGAAGCTTTCTTT
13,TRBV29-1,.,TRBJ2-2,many,CSVLVWGAGELFF,TGCAGCGTTCTTGTGTGGGGGGCCGGGGAGCTGTTTTTT
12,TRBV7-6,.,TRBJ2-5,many,CASSGGGETQYF,TGTGCCAGCAGCGGGGGGGGCGAGACCCAGTACTTC
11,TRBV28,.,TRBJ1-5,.,CASSWVGPQHF,TGTGCCAGCAGTTGGGTCGGGCCCCAGCATTTT
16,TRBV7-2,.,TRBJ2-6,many,CASSLGPGTGANVLTF,TGTGCCAGCAGCTTAGGTCCAGGGACTGGGGCCAACGTCCTGACTTTC
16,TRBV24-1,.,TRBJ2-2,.,CATSVNSQTNTGELFF,TGTGCCACCAGTGTTAACAGCCAAACGAACACCGGGGAGCTGTTTTTT
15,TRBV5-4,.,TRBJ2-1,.,CASSLVGSLENEQFF,TGTGCCAGCAGCTTGGTAGGGAGTTTGGAGAATGAGCAGTTCTTC
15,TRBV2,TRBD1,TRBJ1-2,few,CASSDNRGQVYGYTF,TGTGCCAGCAGTGATAACAGGGGGCAGGTCTATGGCTACACCTTC